What follows describes a single T cell receptor (beta chain). Its antigen remains unidentified. Through a sample-barcoded 5' primer and a J-beta primer mix, a second PCR was run for roughly 6 to 12 cycles. TCRdb reanalysed the 5' RACE reads using MiXCR and keeps one entry per CDR3 protein. The top ten clones hold about 6.3% of a sample with about 1,400,000 distinct CDR3 sequences, approximately 59% of them seen once. The entry originates in a study of blood T cells in healthy people across ages. General study results and limits: In older individuals, TCR beta diversity per million T cells was lower, falling roughly linearly with age.

The CDR3 has 13 amino acids. The germline V gene has CDR1 MGHRA and CDR2 YSYEKL. Trimming stripped 3 bases from V and 3 bases from J, with 7 bases between. The chain uses TRBV4-1 and TRBJ2-3; no clear D. The material sequenced was blood. This TCR was recovered from a man younger than 30 in good health. CDR3 region: CASSHHSTDTQYF. For the CDR3, the DNA is TGCGCCAGCAGCCACCATTCTACAGATACGCAGTATTTT.